This T cell receptor beta chain appears in the sequencing data of a study of cytomegalovirus exposure and HLA in healthy donors. Findings and caveats of the study: The majority of TCR sequences were rare, yet some public TCRs appeared in many donors.

The CDR3 is 14 amino acids. Germline loops: CDR1 SGHDN, CDR2 FVKESK. V lost 4 bases, J lost 0 bases, and 9 bases lay in between. On this clone itself: Its antigen is not identified.

Use of 60 Vbeta and 13 Jbeta primers characterized the PCR. Clones were read by immunoSEQ multiplex PCR, and TCRdb kept only the in-frame ones, dropping some. This sample has under 150,000 clones, with 75% to 85% found just once. Sequenced sample: PBMCs. This TCR derives from a man between 25 and 39 years old in good health and CMV-seronegative. The chain recombines TRBV14 with TRBJ1-1; no definite D call. The CDR3 DNA reads TGTGCCAGCAGCCCCCATCCAGTGAACACTGAAGCTTTCTTT. Its translation: CASSPHPVNTEAFF. The whole variable domain, filled in from reference TRBV14 and TRBJ1-1, reads EAGVTQFPSHSVIEKGQTVTLRCDPISGHDNLYWYRRVMGKEIKFLLHFVKESKQDESGMPNNRFLAERTGGTYSTLKVQPAELEDSGVYFCASSPHPVNTEAFFGQGTRLTVV.